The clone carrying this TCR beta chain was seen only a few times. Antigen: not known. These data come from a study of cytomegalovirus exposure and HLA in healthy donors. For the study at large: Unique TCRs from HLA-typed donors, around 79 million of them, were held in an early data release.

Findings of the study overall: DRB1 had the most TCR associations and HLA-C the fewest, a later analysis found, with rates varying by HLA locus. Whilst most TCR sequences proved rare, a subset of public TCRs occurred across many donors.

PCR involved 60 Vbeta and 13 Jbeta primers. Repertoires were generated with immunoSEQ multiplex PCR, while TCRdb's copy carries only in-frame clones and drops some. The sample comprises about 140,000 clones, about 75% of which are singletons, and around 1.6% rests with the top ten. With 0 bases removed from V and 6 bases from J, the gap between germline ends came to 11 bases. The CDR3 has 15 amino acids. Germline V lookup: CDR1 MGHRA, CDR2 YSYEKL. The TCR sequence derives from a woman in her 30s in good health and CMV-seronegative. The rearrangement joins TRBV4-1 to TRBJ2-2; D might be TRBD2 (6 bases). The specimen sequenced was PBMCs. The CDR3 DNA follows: TGCGCCAGCAGCCAAGAGGGACTGGCCTCCGGGGAGCTGTTTTTT. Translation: CASSQEGLASGELFF.